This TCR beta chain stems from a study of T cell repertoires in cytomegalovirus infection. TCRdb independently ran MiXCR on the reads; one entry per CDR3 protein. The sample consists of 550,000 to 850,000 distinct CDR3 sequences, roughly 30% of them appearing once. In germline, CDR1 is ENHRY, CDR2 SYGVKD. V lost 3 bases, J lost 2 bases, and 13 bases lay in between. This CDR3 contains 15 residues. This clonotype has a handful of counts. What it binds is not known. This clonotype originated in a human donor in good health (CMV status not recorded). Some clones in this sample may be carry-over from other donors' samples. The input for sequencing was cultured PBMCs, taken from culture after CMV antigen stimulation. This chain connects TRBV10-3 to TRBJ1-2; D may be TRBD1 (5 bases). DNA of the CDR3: TGTGCCATCAGTGAAGTACAGGCCGGGAACTATGGCTACACCTTC. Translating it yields CAISEVQAGNYGYTF.